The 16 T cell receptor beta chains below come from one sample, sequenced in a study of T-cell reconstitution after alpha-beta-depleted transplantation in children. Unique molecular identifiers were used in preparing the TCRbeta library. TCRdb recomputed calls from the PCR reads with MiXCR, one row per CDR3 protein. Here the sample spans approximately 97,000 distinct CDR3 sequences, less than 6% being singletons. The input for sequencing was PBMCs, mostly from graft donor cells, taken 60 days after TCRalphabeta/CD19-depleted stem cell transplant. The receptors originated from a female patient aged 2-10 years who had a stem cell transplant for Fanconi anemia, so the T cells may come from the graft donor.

DNA for the CDR3: TGCAGTGCTAGAGGGTCACCGGGACGGCAAGAGACCCAGTACTTC. This gives the protein CSARGSPGRQETQYF. The V call is TRBV20-1, the J call TRBJ2-5; D is tentatively TRBD1 or TRBD2 (5 bases each). Trimming left V 1 base short and J 2 bases short, with 14 bases between. The germline V gene encodes CDR1 DFQATT and CDR2 SNEGSKA (reference sequence). The CDR3 loop spans 15 amino acids.

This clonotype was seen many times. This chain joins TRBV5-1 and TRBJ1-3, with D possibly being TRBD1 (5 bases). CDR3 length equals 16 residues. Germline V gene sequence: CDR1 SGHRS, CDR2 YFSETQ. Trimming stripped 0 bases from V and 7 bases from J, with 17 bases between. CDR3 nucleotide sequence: TGCGCCAGCAGCTTGGGGGGGGTTGGATTCATCAACACCATATATTTT. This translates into CASSLGGVGFINTIYF.

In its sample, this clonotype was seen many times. CDR3 in amino acids: CASSQGVDTQYF. The DNA for the CDR3 is TGTGCCAGCAGCCAGGGGGTGGATACGCAGTATTTT. The J gene is TRBJ2-3, the V gene TRBV11-2; 7 bases map to TRBD1. Per germline, CDR1 SGHAT and CDR2 FQNNGV. Trimming removed 5 bases from V and 6 bases from J; junction bases left unmatched: 2. This CDR3 comprises 12 residues.

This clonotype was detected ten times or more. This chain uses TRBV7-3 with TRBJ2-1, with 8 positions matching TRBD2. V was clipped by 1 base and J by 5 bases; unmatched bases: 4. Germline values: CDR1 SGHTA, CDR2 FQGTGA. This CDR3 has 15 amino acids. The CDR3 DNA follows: TGTGCCAGCAGCTTAAACAGCGGGAGAGACAATGAGCAGTTCTTC. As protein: CASSLNSGRDNEQFF.

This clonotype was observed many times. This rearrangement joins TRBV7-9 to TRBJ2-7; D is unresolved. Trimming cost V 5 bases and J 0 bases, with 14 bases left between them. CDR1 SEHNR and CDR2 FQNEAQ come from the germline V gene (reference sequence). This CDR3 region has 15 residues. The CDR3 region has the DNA TGTGCCAGCAGCCTATCGCAGGTTAGCTCCTACGAGCAGTACTTC. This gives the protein CASSLSQVSSYEQYF.

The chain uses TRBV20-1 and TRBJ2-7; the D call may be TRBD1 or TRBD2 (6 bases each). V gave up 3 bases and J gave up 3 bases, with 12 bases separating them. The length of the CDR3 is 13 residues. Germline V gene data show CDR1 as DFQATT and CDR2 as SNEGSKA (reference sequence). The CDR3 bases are TGCAGTGCTAGCTTGGGGGGCGACTACGAGCAGTACTTC. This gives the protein CSASLGGDYEQYF.

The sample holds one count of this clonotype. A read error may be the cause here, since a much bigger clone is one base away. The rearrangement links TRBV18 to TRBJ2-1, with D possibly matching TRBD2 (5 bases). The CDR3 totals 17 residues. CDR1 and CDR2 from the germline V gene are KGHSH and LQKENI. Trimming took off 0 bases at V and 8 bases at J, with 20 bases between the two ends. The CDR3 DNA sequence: TGTGCCAGCTCACCACCAAATCGGGGTTCCGTGTACTATGAGCAGTTCTTC. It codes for CASSPPNRGSVYYEQFF. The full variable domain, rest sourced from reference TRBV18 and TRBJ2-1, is NAGVMQNPRHLVRRRGQEARLRCSPMKGHSHVYWYRQLPEEGLKFMVYLQKENIIDESGMPKERFSAEFPKEGPSILRIQQVVRGDSAAYFCASSPPNRGSVYYEQFFGPGTRLTVL.

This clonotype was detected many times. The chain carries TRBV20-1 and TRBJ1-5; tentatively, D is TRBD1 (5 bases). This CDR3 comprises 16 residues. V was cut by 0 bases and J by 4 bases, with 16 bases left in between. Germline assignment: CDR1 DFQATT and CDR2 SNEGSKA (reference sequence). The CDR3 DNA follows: TGCAGTGCTAGAGATCCCTACGGCAGGGAGAATCAGCCCCAGCATTTT. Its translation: CSARDPYGRENQPQHF.

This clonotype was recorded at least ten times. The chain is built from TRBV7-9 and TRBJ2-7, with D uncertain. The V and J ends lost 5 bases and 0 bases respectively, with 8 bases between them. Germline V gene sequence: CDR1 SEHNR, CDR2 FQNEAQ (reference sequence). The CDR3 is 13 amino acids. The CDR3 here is CASSLRYSYEQYF. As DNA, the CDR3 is TGTGCCAGCAGCCTCAGATACTCCTACGAGCAGTACTTC.

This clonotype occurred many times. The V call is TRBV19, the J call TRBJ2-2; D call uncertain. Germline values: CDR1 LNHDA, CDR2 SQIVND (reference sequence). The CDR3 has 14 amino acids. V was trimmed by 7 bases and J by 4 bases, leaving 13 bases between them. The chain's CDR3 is CASMEGFRTGELFF. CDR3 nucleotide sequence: TGTGCCAGTATGGAAGGATTCCGCACCGGGGAGCTGTTTTTT.

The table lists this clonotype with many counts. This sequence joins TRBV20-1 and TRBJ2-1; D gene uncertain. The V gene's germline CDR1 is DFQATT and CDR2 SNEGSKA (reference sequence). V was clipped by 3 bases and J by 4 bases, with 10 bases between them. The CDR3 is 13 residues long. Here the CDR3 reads CSASGRSYNEQFF. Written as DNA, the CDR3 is TGCAGTGCTAGCGGGCGAAGTTACAATGAGCAGTTCTTC.

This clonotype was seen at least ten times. The CDR3 loop is CASSFLENSYEQYF. The CDR3, as DNA: TGTGCCAGCAGCTTCCTAGAGAACTCCTACGAGCAGTACTTC. The chain carries TRBV7-9 and TRBJ2-7; D is unresolved. The V gene lost 3 bases and the J gene lost 0 bases, with 9 bases spanning the gap. Looked up from germline, CDR1 is SEHNR and CDR2 is FQNEAQ (reference sequence). The CDR3 consists of 14 residues. The whole variable domain, filled in from reference TRBV7-9 and TRBJ2-7, reads DTGVSQNPRHKITKRGQNVTFRCDPISEHNRLYWYRQTLGQGPEFLTYFQNEAQLEKSRLLSDRFSAERPKGSFSTLEIQRTEQGDSAMYLCASSFLENSYEQYFGPGTRLTVT.

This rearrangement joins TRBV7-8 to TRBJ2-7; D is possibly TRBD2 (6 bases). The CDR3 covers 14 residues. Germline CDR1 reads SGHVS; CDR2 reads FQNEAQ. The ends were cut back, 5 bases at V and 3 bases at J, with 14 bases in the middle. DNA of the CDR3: TGTGCCAGCAGCGCGGCGGGACTTTACTACGAGCAGTACTTC. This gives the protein CASSAAGLYYEQYF.

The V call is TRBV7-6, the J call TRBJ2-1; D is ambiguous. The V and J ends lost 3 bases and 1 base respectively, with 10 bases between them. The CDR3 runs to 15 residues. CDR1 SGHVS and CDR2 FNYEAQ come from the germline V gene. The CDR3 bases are TGTGCCAGCAGCTTGGGCGCGGTGTCCTACAATGAGCAGTTCTTC. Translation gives CASSLGAVSYNEQFF.

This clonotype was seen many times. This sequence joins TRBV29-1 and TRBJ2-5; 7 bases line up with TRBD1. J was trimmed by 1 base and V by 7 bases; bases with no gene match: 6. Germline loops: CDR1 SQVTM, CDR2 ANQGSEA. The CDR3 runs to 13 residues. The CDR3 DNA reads TGCAGCGCCCACAGGGGACCCCAAGAGACCCAGTACTTC. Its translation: CSAHRGPQETQYF.

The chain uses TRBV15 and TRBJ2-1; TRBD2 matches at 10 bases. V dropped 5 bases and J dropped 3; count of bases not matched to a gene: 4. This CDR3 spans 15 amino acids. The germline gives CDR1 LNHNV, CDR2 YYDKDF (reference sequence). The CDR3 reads CATSGRTSGYNEQFF. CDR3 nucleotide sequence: TGTGCCACCAGCGGTCGGACTAGCGGCTACAATGAGCAGTTCTTC.